One sample yielded the 26 T cell receptor beta chains listed below, sequenced in a study of T cells after yellow fever vaccination. TCRdb re-called the 5' RACE reads with MiXCR, one entry per CDR3 protein. The data contain 50,000 to 60,000 distinct CDR3 sequences, approximately 6.6% of them singletons. This specimen was CD8+ T cells not binding an NS4B(214-222) dextramer, sorted from PBMCs, taken roughly 45 days after the first yellow fever vaccination. The receptors derive from a man between 18 and 29 years old who received the YFV17D yellow fever vaccine.

This rearrangement joins TRBV7-2 to TRBJ1-1, with D possibly being TRBD1 (5 bases). V lost 2 bases and J 4 bases, leaving 14 bases between the germline ends. Germline values: CDR1 SGHTA, CDR2 FQGNSA. The CDR3 runs to 15 residues. The CDR3 reads CASSLLRGRGTEAFF. The DNA of the CDR3 is TGTGCCAGCAGCTTATTAAGGGGAAGGGGCACTGAAGCTTTCTTT.

This clonotype was found many times. The genes are TRBV5-1 and TRBJ2-3; the D gene is possibly TRBD1 (6 bases). The CDR3 length is 15 residues. V lost 0 bases and J 4 bases, leaving 12 bases between the germline ends. CDR1 and CDR2 from the germline V gene are SGHRS and YFSETQ. In nucleotides, the CDR3 is TGCGCCAGCAGCTTGGAGGGACAACACGCAGATACGCAGTATTTT. As protein: CASSLEGQHADTQYF.

This clonotype was counted a few times. The rearrangement uses TRBV5-1 and TRBJ2-1; D is uncertain. The CDR3 sequence is 14 residues long. Trimming took off 4 bases at V and 9 bases at J, with 17 bases between the two ends. From germline, CDR1 is SGHRS and CDR2 YFSETQ. The CDR3 nucleotides are TGCGCCAGCAGCCCGATGCGGCCGCCCCCTGAGCAGTTCTTC. This codes for CASSPMRPPPEQFF.

The gene calls are TRBV7-9 and TRBJ1-1, with TRBD1 matching 9 bases. The CDR3 covers 13 residues. Germline lookup yields CDR1 SEHNR and CDR2 FQNEAQ (reference sequence). V was pared by 5 bases and J by 6 bases, with 4 bases of the junction left unmatched. The CDR3 loop reads CASSLWTGAEAFF. Written as DNA, the CDR3 is TGTGCCAGCAGCCTCTGGACAGGGGCTGAAGCTTTCTTT.

The V call is TRBV4-1, the J call TRBJ1-1; D is uncertain. The CDR3 length is 12 residues. V lost 4 bases to trimming and J lost 5 bases, with 8 bases between them. From germline, CDR1 is MGHRA and CDR2 YSYEKL. CDR3 loop: CASSPMGTEAFF. CDR3 DNA sequence: TGCGCCAGCAGCCCAATGGGGACTGAAGCTTTCTTT.

This clonotype has just a few counts. This sequence joins TRBV5-1 and TRBJ2-7; unclear D gene. The V end lost 4 bases, the J end lost 0 bases, and 20 bases lay between the germline ends. Germline CDR1 reads SGHRS; CDR2 reads YFSETQ. This CDR3 has 17 amino acids. The CDR3 nucleotides read TGCGCCAGCAGCCCCAACGGCAACAGCGTACTCTCCTACGAGCAGTACGTC. It yields the protein CASSPNGNSVLSYEQYV.

This clonotype came up many times. The V call is TRBV5-8, the J call TRBJ2-3; TRBD2 matches at 8 bases. Germline loops: CDR1 SGHTS, CDR2 YDEGEE. The CDR3 runs to 17 residues. V dropped 3 bases and J dropped 1; count of bases not matched to a gene: 10. The CDR3 spells CASSSSGGPERTDTQYF. The CDR3, as DNA: TGTGCCAGCAGCTCCTCGGGAGGGCCCGAACGCACAGATACGCAGTATTTT.

This chain uses TRBV10-3 with TRBJ2-3; D is undetermined. Germline CDR1 reads ENHRY; CDR2 reads SYGVKD. This CDR3 is built from 15 residues. V was cut by 2 bases and J by 6 bases, with 15 bases left in between. This chain's CDR3 is CAISEVYTPSDTQYF. The CDR3 DNA sequence: TGTGCCATCAGTGAGGTCTATACACCGTCTGATACGCAGTATTTT.

This clonotype was detected many times. This chain links TRBV11-2 with TRBJ1-1; D uncertain. The germline V gene has CDR1 SGHAT and CDR2 FQNNGV. The CDR3 runs 12 residues. V lost 6 bases and J 7 bases, leaving 12 bases between the germline ends. CDR3 nucleotides: TGTGCCAGCAGGTACGGGAGCGGTGAAGCTTTCTTT. It is translated as CASRYGSGEAFF.

This clonotype ranks as hyperexpanded (1% or more). This chain connects TRBV5-4 to TRBJ2-1, with a weak D call TRBD2 (6 bases). The CDR3 is 15 residues long. V lost 0 bases and J lost 4, with 11 bases in between. Germline-derived CDR1 and CDR2 are SGHNT and YYREEE (reference sequence). In DNA, the CDR3 is TGTGCCAGCAGCTTGGATGGGACTTCGTACAATGAGCAGTTCTTC. Protein: CASSLDGTSYNEQFF.

This clonotype was picked up many times. The chain employs TRBV9 and TRBJ2-1; perhaps TRBD2 as D (5 bases). V was shortened by 0 bases and J by 3 bases, with 13 bases between the two germline ends. The CDR3 is 16 residues long. Germline V gives CDR1 SGDLS, CDR2 YYNGEE. CDR3 sequence (DNA): TGTGCCAGCAGCGTAGGAGAGGGCGGGCTCTACAATGAGCAGTTCTTC. Protein sequence: CASSVGEGGLYNEQFF. Combining the CDR3 with reference TRBV9 and TRBJ2-1 gives the whole variable domain DSGVTQTPKHLITATGQRVTLRCSPRSGDLSVYWYQQSLDQGLQFLIQYYNGEERAKGNILERFSAQQFPDLHSELNLSSLELGDSALYFCASSVGEGGLYNEQFFGPGTRLTVL.

The V call is TRBV12-3 or TRBV12-4, the J call TRBJ1-2; the D is unclear. V lost 3 bases and J 2 bases, leaving 7 bases between the germline ends. The CDR3 is 13 amino acids. Here the CDR3 reads CASSFTLNYGYTF. In DNA form, the CDR3 reads TGTGCCAGCAGTTTCACCCTCAACTATGGCTACACCTTC.

This clonotype has more than one count but fewer than ten. The V call is TRBV7-9, the J call TRBJ1-2, with TRBD1 as a possible D gene (6 bases). Trimming cost V 0 bases and J 4 bases, with 12 bases left between them. The V gene's germline CDR1 is SEHNR and CDR2 FQNEAQ (reference sequence). The CDR3 is made up of 15 amino acids. CDR3 loop: CASSLAGGHGYGYTF. Written as DNA, the CDR3 is TGTGCCAGCAGCTTAGCAGGGGGGCACGGCTATGGCTACACCTTC.

This clonotype showed up many times. The gene calls are TRBV7-9 and TRBJ1-1; maybe TRBD1 (6 bases). CDR1 and CDR2 (germline): SEHNR, FQNEAQ (reference sequence). V lost 1 base to trimming and J lost 1 base, with 7 bases between them. This CDR3 is built from 14 residues. This chain's CDR3 is CASSLGGANTEAFF. The DNA of the CDR3 is TGTGCCAGCAGCTTAGGGGGGGCGAACACTGAAGCTTTCTTT.

A note on this clonotype: The junction does not match germline at one end; this may be a read error. The chain joins TRBV18 to TRBJ2-1; 9 bases are a match to TRBD2. The CDR3 is 16 amino acids. Germline CDR1 reads KGHSH; CDR2 reads LQKENI. CDR3 protein: CDSSPQAGGSYNEQFF. In DNA form, the CDR3 reads TGTGACAGCTCACCACAAGCGGGGGGTTCCTACAATGAGCAGTTCTTC.

Ten or more counts support this clonotype. The chain combines TRBV10-3 with TRBJ2-3; tentatively, D is TRBD1 (5 bases). The CDR3 has 16 amino acids. V lost 3 bases and J 2 bases, leaving 15 bases between the germline ends. Germline V lookup: CDR1 ENHRY, CDR2 SYGVKD. Here the CDR3 reads CAISEGERGFTDTQYF. Here the CDR3 DNA reads TGTGCCATCAGTGAAGGTGAAAGGGGTTTCACAGATACGCAGTATTTT.

This clonotype has ten or more counts. The chain links TRBV5-1 to TRBJ2-7, with D possibly TRBD2 on 5 matching bases. The CDR3 has 14 residues. V lost 0 bases and J lost 7, with 14 bases in between. Germline V lookup: CDR1 SGHRS, CDR2 YFSETQ. For the CDR3, the DNA is TGCGCCAGCAGCTTGGCCCGCCGGGGTGGGGAGCAGTACTTC. This codes for CASSLARRGGEQYF.

The chain has TRBV3-1 and TRBJ1-2, with D hard to call. The CDR3 consists of 12 residues. Germline CDR1 and CDR2: LGHDT and YNNKEL (reference sequence). V was cut by 4 bases and J by 8 bases, with 11 bases left in between. CDR3 loop: CASSLKIGGYTF. The CDR3 region has the DNA TGTGCCAGCAGCCTAAAAATAGGCGGCTACACCTTC.

This clonotype came up a few times. The chain employs TRBV7-8 and TRBJ2-2; D possibly matches TRBD1 or TRBD2 (5 bases each). Per germline, CDR1 SGHVS and CDR2 FQNEAQ. The V and J ends lost 5 bases and 7 bases respectively, with 17 bases between them. The CDR3 extends over 15 amino acids. CDR3 sequence: CASSISWGSSGELFF. CDR3 DNA sequence: TGTGCCAGCAGCATCAGCTGGGGGTCGAGCGGGGAGCTGTTTTTT.

This chain links TRBV20-1 with TRBJ1-4; D is ambiguous. The CDR3 loop spans 13 amino acids. Germline V lookup: CDR1 DFQATT, CDR2 SNEGSKA (reference sequence). The V end lost 3 bases, the J end lost 7 bases, and 12 bases lay between the germline ends. CDR3 sequence (DNA): TGCAGTGCTAGGTTCAGCGTTGGTGAAAAACTGTTTTTT. Amino acids: CSARFSVGEKLFF.

This clonotype was observed a handful of times. V and J are TRBV29-1 and TRBJ2-1, with TRBD2 matching 7 bases. Unmatched junction bases numbered 10, after V lost 7 bases and J lost 1 base. CDR3 length: 15 residues. Germline V lookup: CDR1 SQVTM, CDR2 ANQGSEA. The CDR3 is CSADGLGGSYNEQFF. The CDR3 bases are TGCAGCGCCGACGGGCTCGGGGGGTCCTACAATGAGCAGTTCTTC.

This sequence joins TRBV29-1 and TRBJ2-7; 10 bases map to TRBD2. The V and J ends lost 6 bases and 2 bases, in that order; junction bases with no gene match: 7. CDR1 is SQVTM and CDR2 is ANQGSEA in the germline V gene. CDR3 length: 14 residues. CDR3 in amino acids: CSVIVAGGPYEQYF. In nucleotides, the CDR3 is TGCAGCGTGATTGTAGCGGGGGGTCCCTACGAGCAGTACTTC.

This clonotype was observed a few times. The chain uses TRBV7-6 and TRBJ1-1; D call uncertain. V dropped 1 base and J dropped 9 bases, with 12 bases sitting between them. The CDR3 is made up of 13 amino acids. Germline values: CDR1 SGHVS, CDR2 FNYEAQ. In DNA, the CDR3 is TGTGCCAGCAGCTTAGGCTGGACGGCTCAAGCTTTCTTT. This encodes CASSLGWTAQAFF. Drawing the rest from reference TRBV7-6 and TRBJ1-1, the complete variable domain is GAGVSQSPRYKVTKRGQDVALRCDPISGHVSLYWYRQALGQGPEFLTYFNYEAQQDKSGLPNDRFSAERPEGSISTLTIQRTEQRDSAMYRCASSLGWTAQAFFGQGTRLTVV.

The rearrangement links TRBV20-1 to TRBJ2-1, with D possibly TRBD2 on 6 matching bases. The germline V gene encodes CDR1 DFQATT and CDR2 SNEGSKA (reference sequence). V was clipped by 3 bases and J by 6 bases, with 18 bases between them. CDR3 size: 15 residues. The CDR3 DNA reads TGCAGTGCTAGGGGGCGGGACCACCAGGGCAATGAGCAGTTCTTC. Translated, it gives CSARGRDHQGNEQFF.

This clonotype was counted only a few times. CDR3 loop: CASSRTGVRRYSSGANVLTF. The CDR3 bases are TGCGCCAGCAGCCGTACAGGGGTAAGACGATACTCCTCTGGGGCCAACGTCCTGACTTTC. The V call is TRBV4-3, the J call TRBJ2-6; 7 bases map to TRBD1. V lost 4 bases and J lost 0; bases outside the gene matches: 15. The CDR3 length is 20 residues. The germline V gene has CDR1 LGHNA and CDR2 YSLEER.

This clonotype was counted at least ten times. The chain is built from TRBV4-3 and TRBJ2-4; D is ambiguous. This CDR3 spans 13 amino acids. Germline lookup yields CDR1 LGHNA and CDR2 YSLEER. The V gene lost 1 base and the J gene lost 5 bases, with 6 bases spanning the gap. This CDR3 is CASSQGQQNIQYF. DNA for the CDR3: TGCGCCAGCAGCCAAGGGCAGCAAAACATTCAGTACTTC.